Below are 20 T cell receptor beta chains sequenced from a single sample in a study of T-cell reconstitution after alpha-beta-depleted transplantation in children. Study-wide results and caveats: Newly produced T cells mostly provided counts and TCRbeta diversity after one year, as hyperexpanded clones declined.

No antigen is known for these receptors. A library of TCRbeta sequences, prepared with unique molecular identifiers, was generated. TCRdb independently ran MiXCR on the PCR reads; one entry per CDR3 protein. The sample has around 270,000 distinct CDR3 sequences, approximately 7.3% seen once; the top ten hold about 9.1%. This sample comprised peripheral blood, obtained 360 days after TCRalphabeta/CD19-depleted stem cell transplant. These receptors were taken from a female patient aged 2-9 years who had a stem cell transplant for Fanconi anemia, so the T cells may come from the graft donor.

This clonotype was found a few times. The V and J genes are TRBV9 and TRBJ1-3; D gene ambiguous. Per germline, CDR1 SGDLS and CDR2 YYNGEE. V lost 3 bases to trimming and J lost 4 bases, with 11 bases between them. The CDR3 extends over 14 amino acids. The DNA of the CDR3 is TGTGCCAGCAGCGGTCAAAGGCCCGGAAACACCATATATTTT. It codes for CASSGQRPGNTIYF.

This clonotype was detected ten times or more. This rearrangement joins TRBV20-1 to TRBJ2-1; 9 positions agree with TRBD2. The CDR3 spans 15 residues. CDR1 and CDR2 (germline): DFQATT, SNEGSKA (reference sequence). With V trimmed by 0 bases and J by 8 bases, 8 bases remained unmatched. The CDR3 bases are TGCAGTGCTAGAGACGGCGGGGGGGCGGGGTATGAGCAGTTCTTC. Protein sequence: CSARDGGGAGYEQFF.

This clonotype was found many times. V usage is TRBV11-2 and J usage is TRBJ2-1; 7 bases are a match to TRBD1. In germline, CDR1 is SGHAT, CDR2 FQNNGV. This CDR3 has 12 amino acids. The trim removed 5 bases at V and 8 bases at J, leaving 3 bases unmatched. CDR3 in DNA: TGTGCCAGCAGCCTGACAGGGCATGAGCAGTTCTTC. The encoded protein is CASSLTGHEQFF. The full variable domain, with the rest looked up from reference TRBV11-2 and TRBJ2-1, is EAGVAQSPRYKIIEKRQSVAFWCNPISGHATLYWYQQILGQGPKLLIQFQNNGVVDDSQLPKDRFSAERLKGVDSTLKIQPAKLEDSAVYLCASSLTGHEQFFGPGTRLTVL.

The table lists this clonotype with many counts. The DNA of the CDR3 is TGTGCCAGCATCGGACCCGGGACAGACTACTACAATGAGCAGTTCTTC. This gives the protein CASIGPGTDYYNEQFF. The gene calls are TRBV27 and TRBJ2-1, with 7 bases fitting TRBD1. The CDR3 runs to 16 residues. V shed 7 bases, J shed 3 bases, and the junction held 12 bases outside the gene matches. Looked up from germline, CDR1 is MNHEY and CDR2 is SMNVEV (reference sequence).

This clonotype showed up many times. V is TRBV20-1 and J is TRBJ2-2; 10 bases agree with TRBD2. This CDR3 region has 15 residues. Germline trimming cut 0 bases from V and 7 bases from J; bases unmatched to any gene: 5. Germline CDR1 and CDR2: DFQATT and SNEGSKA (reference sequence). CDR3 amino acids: CSARDSGGQSGELFF. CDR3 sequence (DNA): TGCAGTGCTAGAGATAGCGGGGGGCAAAGCGGGGAGCTGTTTTTT.

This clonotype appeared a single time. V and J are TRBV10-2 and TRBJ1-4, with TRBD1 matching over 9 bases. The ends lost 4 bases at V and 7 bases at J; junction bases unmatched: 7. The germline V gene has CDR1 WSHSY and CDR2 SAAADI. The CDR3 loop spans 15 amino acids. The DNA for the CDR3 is TGCGCCAGCAGTGTGGGGACAGGGCGGAGTGAAAAACTGTTTTTT. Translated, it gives CASSVGTGRSEKLFF.

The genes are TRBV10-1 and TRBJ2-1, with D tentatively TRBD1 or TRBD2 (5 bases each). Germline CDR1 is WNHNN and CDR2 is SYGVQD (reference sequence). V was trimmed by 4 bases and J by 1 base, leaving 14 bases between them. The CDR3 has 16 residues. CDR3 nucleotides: TGCGCCAGCAGTGGTGGGAGTGGGGGATCCTACAATGAGCAGTTCTTC. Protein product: CASSGGSGGSYNEQFF.

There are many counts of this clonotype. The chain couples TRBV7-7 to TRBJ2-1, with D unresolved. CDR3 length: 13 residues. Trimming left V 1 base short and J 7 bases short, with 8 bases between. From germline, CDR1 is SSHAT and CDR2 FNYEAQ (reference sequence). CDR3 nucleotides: TGTGCCAGCAGCTTAGTAGGAGCGAATGAGCAGTTCTTC. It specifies CASSLVGANEQFF.

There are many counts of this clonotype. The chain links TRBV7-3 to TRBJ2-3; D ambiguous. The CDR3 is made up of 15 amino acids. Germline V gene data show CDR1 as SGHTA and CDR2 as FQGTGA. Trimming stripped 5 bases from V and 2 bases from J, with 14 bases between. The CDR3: CASSLVWGNTDTQYF. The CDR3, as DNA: TGTGCCAGCAGCCTAGTCTGGGGAAACACAGATACGCAGTATTTT.

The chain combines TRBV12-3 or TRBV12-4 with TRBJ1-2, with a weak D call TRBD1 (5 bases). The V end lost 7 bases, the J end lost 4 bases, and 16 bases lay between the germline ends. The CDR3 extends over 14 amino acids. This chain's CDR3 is CASTTGYRPYGYTF. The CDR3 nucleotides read TGTGCCAGCACCACCGGGTACAGGCCCTATGGCTACACCTTC.

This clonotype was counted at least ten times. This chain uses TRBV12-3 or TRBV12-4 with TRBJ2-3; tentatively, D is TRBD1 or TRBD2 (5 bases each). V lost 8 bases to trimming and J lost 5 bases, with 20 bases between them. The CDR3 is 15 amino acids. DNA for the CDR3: TGTGCCAGCCTCTACCGGGGCAGGGTTGGAGATACGCAGTATTTT. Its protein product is CASLYRGRVGDTQYF.

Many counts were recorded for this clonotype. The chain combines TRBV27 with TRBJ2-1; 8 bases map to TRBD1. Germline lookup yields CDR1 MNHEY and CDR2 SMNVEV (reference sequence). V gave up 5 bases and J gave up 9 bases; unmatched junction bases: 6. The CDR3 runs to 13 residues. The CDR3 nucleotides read TGTGCCAGCAGTATGCAGACAGGGGCTGAGCAGTTCTTC. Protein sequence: CASSMQTGAEQFF.

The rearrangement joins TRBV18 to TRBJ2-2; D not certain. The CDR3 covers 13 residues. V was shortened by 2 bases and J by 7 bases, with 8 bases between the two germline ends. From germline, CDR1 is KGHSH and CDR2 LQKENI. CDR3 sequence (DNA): TGTGCCAGCTCACCAAGCGAGAGCGGGGAGCTGTTTTTT. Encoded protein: CASSPSESGELFF. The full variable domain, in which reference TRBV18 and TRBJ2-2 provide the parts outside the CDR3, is NAGVMQNPRHLVRRRGQEARLRCSPMKGHSHVYWYRQLPEEGLKFMVYLQKENIIDESGMPKERFSAEFPKEGPSILRIQQVVRGDSAAYFCASSPSESGELFFGEGSRLTVL.

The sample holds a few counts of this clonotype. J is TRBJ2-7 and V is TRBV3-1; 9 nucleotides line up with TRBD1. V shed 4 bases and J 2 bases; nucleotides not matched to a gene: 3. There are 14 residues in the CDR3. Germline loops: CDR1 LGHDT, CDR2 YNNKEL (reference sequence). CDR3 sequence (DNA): TGTGCCAGCAGCCTCGGGACAGGGCCCTACGAGCAGTACGTC. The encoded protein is CASSLGTGPYEQYV.

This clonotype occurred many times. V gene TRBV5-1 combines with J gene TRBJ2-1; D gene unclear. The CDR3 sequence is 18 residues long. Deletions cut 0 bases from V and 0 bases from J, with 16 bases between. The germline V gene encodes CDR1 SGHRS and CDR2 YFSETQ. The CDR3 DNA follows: TGCGCCAGCAGCTTGGATTCGTCTAGTTTGAGCTCCTACAATGAGCAGTTCTTC. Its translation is CASSLDSSSLSSYNEQFF.

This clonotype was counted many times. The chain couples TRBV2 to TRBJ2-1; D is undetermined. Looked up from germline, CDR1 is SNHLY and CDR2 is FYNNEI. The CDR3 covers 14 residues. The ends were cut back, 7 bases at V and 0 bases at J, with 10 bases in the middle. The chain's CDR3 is CASTPEFSYNEQFF. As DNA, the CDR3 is TGTGCCAGCACGCCAGAATTCTCCTACAATGAGCAGTTCTTC.

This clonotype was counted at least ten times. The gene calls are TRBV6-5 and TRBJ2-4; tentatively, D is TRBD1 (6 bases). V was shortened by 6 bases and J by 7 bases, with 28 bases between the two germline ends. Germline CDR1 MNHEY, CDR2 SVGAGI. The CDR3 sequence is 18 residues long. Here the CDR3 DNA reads TGTGCCAGCAGCCGACAGGAATATAATGAGTGGGACGTTAACATTCAGTACTTC. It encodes CASSRQEYNEWDVNIQYF.

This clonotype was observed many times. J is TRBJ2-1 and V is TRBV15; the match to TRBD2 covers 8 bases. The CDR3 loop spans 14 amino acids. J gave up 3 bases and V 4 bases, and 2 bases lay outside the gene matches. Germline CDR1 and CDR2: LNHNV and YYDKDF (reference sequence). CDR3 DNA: TGTGCCACCAGCAAGAGCGGGGGCTACAATGAGCAGTTCTTC. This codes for CATSKSGGYNEQFF. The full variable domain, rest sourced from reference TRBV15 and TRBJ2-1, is DAMVIQNPRYQVTQFGKPVTLSCSQTLNHNVMYWYQQKSSQAPKLLFHYYDKDFNNEADTPDNFQSRRPNTSFCFLDIRSPGLGDTAMYLCATSKSGGYNEQFFGPGTRLTVL.

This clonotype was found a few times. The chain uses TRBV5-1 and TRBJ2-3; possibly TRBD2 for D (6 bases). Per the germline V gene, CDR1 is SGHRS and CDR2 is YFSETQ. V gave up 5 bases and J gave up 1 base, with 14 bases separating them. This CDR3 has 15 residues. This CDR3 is CASRFTERGTDTQYF. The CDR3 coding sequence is TGCGCCAGCAGATTTACCGAGCGGGGCACAGATACGCAGTATTTT.

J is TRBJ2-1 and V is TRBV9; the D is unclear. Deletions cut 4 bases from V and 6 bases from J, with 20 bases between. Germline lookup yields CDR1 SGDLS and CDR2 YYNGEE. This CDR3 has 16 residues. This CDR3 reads CASSFGEAPRPNEQFF. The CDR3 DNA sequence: TGTGCCAGCAGCTTCGGCGAGGCCCCGCGCCCCAATGAGCAGTTCTTC.